These 25 T cell receptor beta chains originate from one sample sequenced in a study of blood T cell repertoires in COVID-19. Here immunoSEQ multiplex PCR was the method, and the copy in TCRdb shows in-frame clones only, minus some. The sample yields approximately 280,000 clones, around 86% seen once. Material: PBMCs or T cells enriched from blood (not recorded which). The source is a woman between 18 and 29 years old who had recovered from COVID-19.

The chain couples TRBV15 to TRBJ1-5; a weak D match, TRBD1 (5 bases). This CDR3 has 15 amino acids. V was cut by 4 bases and J by 1 base, with 11 bases left in between. Germline CDR1 and CDR2: LNHNV and YYDKDF (reference sequence). The CDR3 region has the DNA TGTGCCACCAGCATCAGGGTGAGGAGCAATCAGCCCCAGCATTTT. Its protein is CATSIRVRSNQPQHF.

The chain employs TRBV7-2 and TRBJ2-5, with D perhaps TRBD2 (5 bases). The germline V and J ends were trimmed by 0 bases and 2 bases, with 10 bases remaining between them. In germline, CDR1 is SGHTA, CDR2 FQGNSA. The CDR3 extends over 15 amino acids. The CDR3 nucleotides read TGTGCCAGCAGCTTAGCGGGAGCGGTTCAAGAGACCCAGTACTTC. It translates to CASSLAGAVQETQYF.

The chain employs TRBV3-1 (or the pseudogene TRBV3-2) and TRBJ2-7, with TRBD2 matching 8 bases. Looked up from germline, CDR1 is LGHDT and CDR2 is YNNKEL (reference sequence). The CDR3 spans 15 residues. With V trimmed by 4 bases and J by 1 base, 6 bases remained unmatched. CDR3 nucleotides: TGTGCCAGCAGCCGAGCGGGAGACGGGTCCTACGAGCAGTACTTC. It encodes CASSRAGDGSYEQYF.

The V gene is TRBV10-3, the J gene TRBJ2-7; 7 bases fit TRBD2. V was clipped by 7 bases and J by 2 bases; unmatched bases: 5. Germline V gives CDR1 ENHRY, CDR2 SYGVKD. This CDR3 contains 13 residues. The CDR3 loop reads CAITGGGAYEQYF. In DNA, the CDR3 is TGTGCCATCACCGGCGGGGGAGCCTACGAGCAGTACTTC.

V and J are TRBV5-6 and TRBJ2-3; D may be TRBD1 (5 bases). The CDR3 is 18 amino acids. Trimming pared 4 bases from V and 0 bases from J, leaving 21 bases between. Looked up from germline, CDR1 is SGHDT and CDR2 is YYEEEE. For the CDR3, the DNA is TGTGCCAGCAGCACCCACCTTCGACAGCGAGCTAGCACAGATACGCAGTATTTT. It codes for CASSTHLRQRASTDTQYF.

This sequence joins TRBV19 and TRBJ2-1; 8 bases match TRBD2. Trimming removed 2 bases from V and 6 bases from J; junction bases left unmatched: 15. The CDR3 contains 18 residues. CDR1 and CDR2 from the germline V gene are LNHDA and SQIVND (reference sequence). The CDR3 sequence: CASSISILAAGGGNEQFF. CDR3 nucleotide sequence: TGTGCCAGTAGTATATCGATATTGGCGGCGGGAGGCGGCAATGAGCAGTTCTTC.

The rearrangement joins TRBV2 to TRBJ2-1, with D perhaps TRBD1 (5 bases). Looked up from germline, CDR1 is SNHLY and CDR2 is FYNNEI. The CDR3 is made up of 15 amino acids. Trimming left V 2 bases short and J 4 bases short, with 12 bases between. The DNA for the CDR3 is TGTGCCAGCAGTGAAAAGTCTGCAGGGTACAATGAGCAGTTCTTC. Its protein is CASSEKSAGYNEQFF. The whole variable domain, filled in from reference TRBV2 and TRBJ2-1, reads EPEVTQTPSHQVTQMGQEVILRCVPISNHLYFYWYRQILGQKVEFLVSFYNNEISEKSEIFDDQFSVERPDGSNFTLKIRSTKLEDSAMYFCASSEKSAGYNEQFFGPGTRLTVL.

The chain recombines TRBV11-3 with TRBJ2-1; D might be TRBD2 (7 bases). Per the germline V gene, CDR1 is SGHNT and CDR2 is YENEEA. The length of the CDR3 is 17 residues. The V end lost 2 bases, the J end lost 1 base, and 15 bases lay between the germline ends. The CDR3 is CASSLFSGGLSYNEQFF. The CDR3 bases are TGTGCCAGCAGCTTATTTTCGGGGGGCCTATCCTACAATGAGCAGTTCTTC. Full variable domain (remainder filled in from reference TRBV11-3 and TRBJ2-1): EAGVVQSPRYKIIEKKQPVAFWCNPISGHNTLYWYLQNLGQGPELLIRYENEEAVDDSQLPKDRFSAERLKGVDSTLKIQPAELGDSAVYLCASSLFSGGLSYNEQFFGPGTRLTVL.

The rearrangement joins TRBV7-6 to TRBJ1-3; 9 bases are shared with TRBD1. Trimming at V came to 5 bases and at J to 4 bases, leaving 9 bases not matched to a gene. CDR3 length: 16 amino acids. The germline V gene encodes CDR1 SGHVS and CDR2 FNYEAQ. The CDR3 loop is CASSRNTGGVGNTIYF. CDR3 nucleotide sequence: TGTGCCAGCAGCCGAAACACAGGGGGCGTAGGAAACACCATATATTTT.

Only a few counts were recorded for this clone. The chain couples TRBV11-3 to TRBJ1-2; D is uncertain. The CDR3 loop spans 13 amino acids. The germline V gene has CDR1 SGHNT and CDR2 YENEEA. The ends were cut back, 1 base at V and 7 bases at J, with 10 bases in the middle. The CDR3 nucleotides read TGTGCCAGCAGCTTAGTAACAGACGGTGGCTACACCTTC. Its protein is CASSLVTDGGYTF. Based on the CDR3 plus reference TRBV11-3 and TRBJ1-2, the full variable domain is EAGVVQSPRYKIIEKKQPVAFWCNPISGHNTLYWYLQNLGQGPELLIRYENEEAVDDSQLPKDRFSAERLKGVDSTLKIQPAELGDSAVYLCASSLVTDGGYTFGSGTRLTVV.

The chain joins TRBV18 to TRBJ1-2; D gene unclear. Trimming took off 5 bases at V and 5 bases at J, with 12 bases between the two ends. The germline gives CDR1 KGHSH, CDR2 LQKENI. This CDR3 is 13 amino acids long. CDR3 amino acids: CASSARAEYGYTF. CDR3 DNA: TGTGCCAGCTCAGCGAGGGCTGAGTATGGCTACACCTTC.

The V call is TRBV30, the J call TRBJ1-2; the D gene is possibly TRBD1 (5 bases). The germline V gene encodes CDR1 GTSNPN and CDR2 SVGIG (reference sequence). With 3 bases removed from V and 1 base from J, the gap between germline ends came to 9 bases. CDR3 length: 13 residues. For the CDR3, the DNA is TGTGCCTGGAGCCACGGGGGTAACTATGGCTACACCTTC. Its protein product is CAWSHGGNYGYTF.

V gene TRBV9 combines with J gene TRBJ2-1, with 10 bases identical to TRBD2. The germline gives CDR1 SGDLS, CDR2 YYNGEE. V gave up 0 bases and J gave up 8 bases; unmatched junction bases: 5. CDR3 length: 15 amino acids. CDR3 sequence: CASSVALAGVYEQFF. The CDR3, as DNA: TGTGCCAGCAGCGTAGCCCTAGCGGGAGTCTATGAGCAGTTCTTC. Full variable domain (missing parts from reference TRBV9 and TRBJ2-1): DSGVTQTPKHLITATGQRVTLRCSPRSGDLSVYWYQQSLDQGLQFLIQYYNGEERAKGNILERFSAQQFPDLHSELNLSSLELGDSALYFCASSVALAGVYEQFFGPGTRLTVL.

This sequence joins TRBV6-2 or TRBV6-3 and TRBJ1-2, with D unclear. Germline assignment: CDR1 MNHEY and CDR2 SVGEGT. V was clipped by 5 bases and J by 2 bases, with 9 bases between them. The CDR3 has 13 amino acids. CDR3 in DNA: TGTGCCAGCAGTGCCGGACTGAACTATGGCTACACCTTC. It specifies CASSAGLNYGYTF.

The V and J genes are TRBV7-8 and TRBJ2-3, with 9 bases that match TRBD1. CDR3 length equals 17 residues. V was clipped by 5 bases and J by 3 bases; unmatched bases: 12. The germline gives CDR1 SGHVS, CDR2 FQNEAQ. CDR3 amino acids: CASSPRRQGGRTDTQYF. In nucleotides, the CDR3 is TGTGCCAGCAGCCCCCGGAGACAGGGGGGGAGAACAGATACGCAGTATTTT.

V is TRBV5-1 and J is TRBJ1-1; D not certain. CDR1 is SGHRS and CDR2 is YFSETQ in the germline V gene. The CDR3 consists of 14 residues. V was trimmed by 4 bases and J by 0 bases, leaving 10 bases between them. The chain's CDR3 is CASSRLRLNTEAFF. The CDR3 DNA reads as TGCGCCAGCAGCCGGCTCAGGCTGAACACTGAAGCTTTCTTT.

This sequence joins TRBV27 and TRBJ1-2; 8 bases map to TRBD1. The CDR3 consists of 16 residues. V lost 5 bases to trimming and J lost 1 base; unmatched junction nucleotides: 9. CDR1 and CDR2 (germline): MNHEY, SMNVEV (reference sequence). Written as DNA, the CDR3 is TGTGCCAGCAGTCTTTCCCGGACAGGGATTAACTATGGCTACACCTTC. It translates to CASSLSRTGINYGYTF.

This clone has a handful of counts. The rearrangement joins TRBV7-3 to TRBJ2-2; TRBD2 agrees at 14 bases. The germline V gene encodes CDR1 SGHTA and CDR2 FQGTGA. The CDR3 totals 16 residues. After removal of 3 bases from V and 7 bases from J, the junction contained 4 bases not matched to a gene. The CDR3 region is CASSLGLAGAIGELFF. The CDR3 region has the DNA TGTGCCAGCAGCTTGGGACTAGCGGGAGCGATCGGGGAGCTGTTTTTT.

V and J are TRBV30 and TRBJ2-2, with 9 bases lining up with TRBD1. V lost 0 bases to trimming and J lost 6 bases; unmatched junction nucleotides: 8. CDR1 is GTSNPN, CDR2 SVGIG, per germline (reference sequence). This CDR3 is built from 16 residues. The CDR3 reads CAWSVRTGGAPGELFF. CDR3 nucleotide sequence: TGTGCCTGGAGTGTACGCACAGGGGGCGCCCCCGGGGAGCTGTTTTTT.

This chain links TRBV6-5 with TRBJ2-3, with D tentatively TRBD1 (6 bases). The CDR3 runs 14 residues. The V end was cut by 3 bases, the J end by 2 bases, with 9 bases between. Germline CDR1 reads MNHEY; CDR2 reads SVGAGI. The CDR3: CASSYTGFTDTQYF. The CDR3 region has the DNA TGTGCCAGCAGTTATACAGGGTTCACAGATACGCAGTATTTT.

V usage is TRBV7-2 and J usage is TRBJ2-5; D is perhaps TRBD2 (6 bases). CDR1 and CDR2 from the germline V gene are SGHTA and FQGNSA. V was clipped by 4 bases and J by 2 bases, with 11 bases between them. This CDR3 has 14 residues. The CDR3 here is CASSSGLLQETQYF. CDR3 nucleotide sequence: TGTGCCAGCAGCTCTGGACTATTACAAGAGACCCAGTACTTC.

The chain is built from TRBV6-5 and TRBJ1-1, with 7 positions matching TRBD1. The V segment lost 8 bases and the J segment 2 bases; nucleotides outside the gene matches: 5. The CDR3 runs to 13 residues. The germline V gene encodes CDR1 MNHEY and CDR2 SVGAGI. As DNA, the CDR3 is TGTGCCAGCGTGACAGGGATTAACACTGAAGCTTTCTTT. Protein: CASVTGINTEAFF.

The gene calls are TRBV6-6 and TRBJ2-3, with TRBD2 identical over 12 bases. Trimming removed 5 bases from V and 6 bases from J; junction bases left unmatched: 12. Germline CDR1 reads MNHNY; CDR2 reads SVGAGI (reference sequence). The CDR3 has 17 residues. CDR3: CASSQRTSGVVSDTQYF. The CDR3 DNA sequence: TGTGCCAGCAGTCAGAGGACTAGCGGGGTCGTTTCCGATACGCAGTATTTT.

The gene calls are TRBV28 and TRBJ2-4; D not certain. Germline CDR1 is MDHEN and CDR2 is SYDVKM. The V gene lost 0 bases and the J gene lost 7 bases, with 10 bases spanning the gap. CDR3 length: 14 residues. The CDR3 DNA follows: TGTGCCAGCAGTTTATGGGGCAAGATGAACATTCAGTACTTC. Protein product: CASSLWGKMNIQYF.

The chain combines TRBV27 with TRBJ1-1; D remains ambiguous. From germline, CDR1 is MNHEY and CDR2 SMNVEV (reference sequence). The CDR3 runs to 12 residues. Trimming removed 5 bases at V and 8 bases at J, with 12 bases between. The CDR3 DNA reads as TGTGCCAGCAGTCCTCCGGGAAGAGAAGCTTTCTTT. Residues: CASSPPGREAFF.